These 13 T cell receptor beta chains originate from one sample sequenced in a study of shared clonotypes between healthy human individuals. Profiling relied on immunoSEQ multiplex PCR, and the TCRdb table lists in-frame clones only, not all of them. The sample contains approximately 2.3 million clones, roughly 93% of which appear only once. Sequenced sample: naive CD4+ T cells from PBMCs. Subset here: CD45RA+ positively selected. The receptors derive from a man aged 18 to 29 in good health. Some clones in this sample may be carry-over from other donors' samples.

J is TRBJ1-4 and V is TRBV7-8, with a tentative D call TRBD1 (6 bases). V lost 4 bases and J 8 bases, leaving 17 bases between the germline ends. There are 15 residues in the CDR3. The germline V gene has CDR1 SGHVS and CDR2 FQNEAQ. CDR3 amino acids: CASSSGTIRNEKLFF. In DNA, the CDR3 is TGTGCCAGCAGCTCCGGGACAATTAGAAACGAAAAACTGTTTTTT.

The V and J genes are TRBV9 and TRBJ2-1; 12 bases align to TRBD2. The CDR3 runs 19 residues. V shed 1 base and J 0 bases; nucleotides not matched to a gene: 8. Germline CDR1 and CDR2: SGDLS and YYNGEE. The CDR3 sequence is CASSVTTSGSVGSYNEQFF. The CDR3, as DNA: TGTGCCAGCAGCGTAACGACTAGCGGGAGTGTCGGCTCCTACAATGAGCAGTTCTTC.

The chain couples TRBV5-4 to TRBJ1-4; D may be TRBD1 (5 bases). The CDR3 sequence is 14 residues long. From germline, CDR1 is SGHNT and CDR2 YYREEE (reference sequence). V lost 4 bases, J lost 8 bases, and 15 bases lay in between. The CDR3 sequence: CASSPGPPWEKLFF. Written as DNA, the CDR3 is TGTGCCAGCAGCCCGGGACCACCTTGGGAAAAACTGTTTTTT.

V gene TRBV30 combines with J gene TRBJ2-6; the D is unclear. The CDR3 is 14 amino acids. Trimming took 3 bases from V and 2 from J, leaving 8 bases between them. The germline V gene has CDR1 GTSNPN and CDR2 SVGIG (reference sequence). This CDR3 is CAWRRLAGANVLTF. CDR3 DNA: TGTGCCTGGAGACGTCTGGCTGGGGCCAACGTCCTGACTTTC.

The chain links TRBV28 to TRBJ1-2; 9 bases line up with TRBD1. CDR3 length equals 16 residues. The V gene's germline CDR1 is MDHEN and CDR2 SYDVKM. The trim removed 7 bases at V and 5 bases at J, leaving 14 bases unmatched. For the CDR3, the DNA is TGTGCCAGCACCTACCCGGGACAGGGAATAGCATATGGCTACACCTTC. Its translation is CASTYPGQGIAYGYTF.

The chain employs TRBV29-1 and TRBJ1-1; a weak D match, TRBD1 (5 bases). Looked up from germline, CDR1 is SQVTM and CDR2 is ANQGSEA. CDR3 length equals 13 residues. V lost 1 base to trimming and J lost 6 bases, with 12 bases between them. CDR3 amino acids: CSVEGRAIAEAFF. DNA of the CDR3: TGCAGCGTTGAAGGCAGGGCGATCGCTGAAGCTTTCTTT.

As concerns this clone: This specimen includes other DNA sequences encoding the same CDR3. The CDR3 reads CASSSDRGPYEQYF. The DNA for the CDR3 is TGTGCCAGCAGCTCGGACAGGGGGCCCTACGAGCAGTACTTC. The chain recombines TRBV11-2 with TRBJ2-7; TRBD1 agrees at 11 bases. From germline, CDR1 is SGHAT and CDR2 FQNNGV. V lost 4 bases and J lost 2; bases outside the gene matches: 1. The CDR3 is 14 amino acids.

The chain carries TRBV27 and TRBJ2-5, with 9 nucleotides matching TRBD2. Germline V gene data show CDR1 as MNHEY and CDR2 as SMNVEV (reference sequence). V shed 5 bases, J shed 7 bases, and the junction held 11 bases outside the gene matches. The length of the CDR3 is 15 residues. CDR3 sequence reads: CASSPSSGASRTQYF. The CDR3 nucleotides read TGTGCCAGCAGTCCCTCTAGCGGGGCTTCGCGGACCCAGTACTTC.

The gene calls are TRBV30 and TRBJ2-7, with TRBD2 matching 11 bases. Germline assignment: CDR1 GTSNPN and CDR2 SVGIG (reference sequence). The CDR3 length is 14 residues. J was trimmed by 0 bases and V by 3 bases; bases with no gene match: 1. The CDR3, as DNA: TGTGCCTGGAGGACTAGCGGGGCCTCCTACGAGCAGTACTTC. It is translated as CAWRTSGASYEQYF.

V usage is TRBV7-6 and J usage is TRBJ2-7, with 15 bases matching TRBD2. The CDR3 sequence is 17 residues long. V dropped 0 bases and J dropped 5; count of bases not matched to a gene: 5. Germline-derived CDR1 and CDR2 are SGHVS and FNYEAQ. CDR3 loop: CASSLAGTSGRSHEQYF. CDR3 coding DNA: TGTGCCAGCAGCTTAGCTGGGACTAGCGGGAGGAGCCACGAGCAGTACTTC. Drawing the rest from reference TRBV7-6 and TRBJ2-7, the complete variable domain is GAGVSQSPRYKVTKRGQDVALRCDPISGHVSLYWYRQALGQGPEFLTYFNYEAQQDKSGLPNDRFSAERPEGSISTLTIQRTEQRDSAMYRCASSLAGTSGRSHEQYFGPGTRLTVT.

The genes are TRBV7-3 and TRBJ2-3; the D gene is possibly TRBD2 (5 bases). Germline V gene sequence: CDR1 SGHTA, CDR2 FQGTGA. The CDR3 is 13 residues long. Trimming shortened V by 5 bases and J by 6 bases, and 12 bases separated the two germline ends. The CDR3 nucleotides read TGTGCCAGCAGCCCCCGGTCGGGGGATACGCAGTATTTT. This codes for CASSPRSGDTQYF.

CDR3 sequence (DNA): TGTGCCAGCAGTTTCGGGGGGGGCGCCGTCAAAAACATTCAGTACTTC. Residues: CASSFGGGAVKNIQYF. The chain carries TRBV28 and TRBJ2-4, with 8 bases that match TRBD2. Looked up from germline, CDR1 is MDHEN and CDR2 is SYDVKM. The length of the CDR3 is 16 residues. V dropped 3 bases and J dropped 3; count of bases not matched to a gene: 7.

V usage is TRBV11-2 and J usage is TRBJ2-5; possibly TRBD1 for D (5 bases). Germline CDR1 SGHAT, CDR2 FQNNGV. This CDR3 region has 17 residues. With 2 bases removed from V and 5 bases from J, the gap between germline ends came to 21 bases. This CDR3 reads CASSLLVRVGSRETQYF. CDR3 coding DNA: TGTGCCAGCAGCTTATTGGTCAGGGTGGGTTCACGGGAGACCCAGTACTTC.